Listed here is a single T cell receptor beta chain. Its binding antigen is unknown. No base qualities exist here, and no much larger clone lies one base off it. The immunoSEQ Assay, a bias-controlled multiplex PCR, was used to amplify TCRbeta CDR3 regions from genomic DNA. Turning to the authors' computational methods: Within the assay, amplification of reference gene primers was used to estimate how many nucleated cells each sample contained. Sequence reads were collapsed and filtered to measure the absolute abundance of every unique TCRbeta CDR3 rearrangement. For each sample, productive Simpson clonality was calculated as the square root of Simpson's diversity index over productive rearrangements. TCRdb limited this immuneACCESS table to in-frame rearrangements with V and J called. A share of clones is missing; checked studies link under half to unresolved V genes, and the rest is unexplained. That table furnishes V, J and clone size, whereas the DNA furnished D and trimming. In this sample the table shows about 250,000 clones, about 87% of which occur a single time. About 3% of the sample is taken by the ten largest.

There are 14 amino acids in the CDR3, from cysteine to phenylalanine inclusive. Only CDR3 DNA remains: 42 bases, in frame from the first base. Trimming at the junction amounts to 7 bases on V and 5 bases on J, and the germline ends lie 15 bases apart. CDR1 and CDR2, looked up from the germline V gene (reference sequence), are LNHDA and SQIVND. Enrolling through a virtual design, the prospective study's participants ranged in age from about 18 to 100 years and lived across roughly 24 United States geographic areas. To assign participants to cohorts, the prospective study relied on clinical history that participants themselves reported in a screening survey and a study questionnaire. Recovered participants in ImmuneRACE Cohort 3 were defined as having two consecutive negative NP/OP PCR tests, clearance from a healthcare professional, or resolution of symptoms. In the prospective study, mobile phlebotomists collected whole blood, serum and a nasopharyngeal or oropharyngeal swab from each participant. Additional blood draws and questionnaires over a roughly two-month period could optionally be provided by prospective study participants. Before DNA extraction, blood samples from the prospective study were shipped at room temperature or frozen.

This specimen belongs to a study of blood T cell repertoires in COVID-19 (dated by TCRdb to about 2020). In terms of the full investigation: Samples from collaborators originated in the United States, Italy and Spain and spanned both the acute and convalescent phases of COVID-19. HLA class I and class II types, where available, came from metadata supplied by the sample provider rather than from assay-based typing. Samples came from the ongoing ImmuneRACE study (first 160 participants) plus 1,254 subjects from 6 global collaborators. The repertoires were released in a freely available public database intended as a resource for research on the immune response to SARS-CoV-2. Deeply sampled blood TCRbeta repertoires from subjects exposed to, actively infected with, or recovered from COVID-19 were included in the dataset. A de-identified subject ID, COVID-19 status, age in years and sex were almost always included in the sample metadata. The material from the prospective study consisted of cDNA or gDNA derived from T cells, B-cell-depleted T cells, or PBMCs.

Study-wide conclusions, independent of this receptor: Clinical and demographic metadata were provided uncurated, with the amount varying by source and participant.

The V and J genes are TRBV19 and TRBJ1-5; 5 matching bases give a weak D call of TRBD1. Material: PBMCs or T cells enriched from blood (not recorded which). This clonotype originated in a woman between 50 and 59 years old who had recovered from COVID-19. The CDR3 protein is CASKGQGGYQPQHF. The DNA reads TGTGCCAGTAAGGGGCAGGGAGGTTATCAGCCCCAGCATTTT.